The TCR beta chain under discussion was sequenced for a study of blood T cell repertoires in COVID-19. Germline V lookup: CDR1 LNHDA, CDR2 SQIVND (reference sequence). CDR3 length equals 14 residues. The V end was cut by 2 bases, the J end by 8 bases, with 15 bases between. Original processing methods: Amplification of reference gene primers provided the estimated nucleated cell counts. Sequencing used immunoSEQ multiplex PCR; TCRdb keeps in-frame clones, though not all of them. V and J calls plus clone size are reproduced from that table; the DNA served to infer D and trimming. The sample has about 240,000 clones; almost 85% are singletons.

The rearrangement joins TRBV19 to TRBJ1-2; no clear D. This clonotype was sampled from a man between 45 and 60 years old with COVID-19, enrolled during active disease. Sequencing input: peripheral blood. Here the CDR3 reads CASSIIGPWEGYTF. In DNA form, the CDR3 reads TGTGCCAGTAGTATAATCGGACCCTGGGAGGGCTACACCTTC.